This TCR beta chain was identified during a study of T cells in Graves' hyperthyroidism and ophthalmopathy. This clonotype showed up many times. Template material for amplifying TCR beta CDR3 regions consisted of RNA transcripts. Initially, a first-round RT-PCR of the TCR CDR3 employed the HTBI primer set. TCRdb recomputed calls from the multiplex PCR reads with MiXCR, one row per CDR3 protein. This sample carries around 400,000 distinct CDR3 sequences, 15% to 18% of them seen once, and the ten largest clones take 25% to 30%. CDR3 length: 14 residues. V was pared by 3 bases and J by 1 base, with 7 bases between.

Sequenced: blood. V gene TRBV12-3 or TRBV12-4 combines with J gene TRBJ1-5; tentatively, D is TRBD1 (6 bases). This clonotype was obtained from a woman aged 18-35 years with Graves' hyperthyroidism that later progressed to Graves' ophthalmopathy. For the CDR3, the DNA is TGTGCCAGCAGTTTCGGACAGAGCAATCAGCCCCAGCATTTT. Translated: CASSFGQSNQPQHF.